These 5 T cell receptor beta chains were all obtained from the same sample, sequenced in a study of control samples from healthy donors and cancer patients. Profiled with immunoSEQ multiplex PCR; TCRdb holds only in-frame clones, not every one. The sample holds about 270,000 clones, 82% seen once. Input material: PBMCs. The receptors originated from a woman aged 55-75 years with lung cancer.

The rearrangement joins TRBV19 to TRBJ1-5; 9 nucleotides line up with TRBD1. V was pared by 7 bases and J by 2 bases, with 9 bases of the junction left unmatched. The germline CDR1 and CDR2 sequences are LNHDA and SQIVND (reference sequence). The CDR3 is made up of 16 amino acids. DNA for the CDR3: TGTGCCAGTACCCCGGCCGGGACAGGGCGCAATCAGCCCCAGCATTTT. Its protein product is CASTPAGTGRNQPQHF.

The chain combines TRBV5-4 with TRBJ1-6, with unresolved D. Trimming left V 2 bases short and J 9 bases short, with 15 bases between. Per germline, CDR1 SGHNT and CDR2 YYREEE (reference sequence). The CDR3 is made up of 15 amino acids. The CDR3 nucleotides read TGTGCCAGCAGCTTATCAAAGGTTTCGGGTTCACCCCTCCACTTT. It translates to CASSLSKVSGSPLHF.

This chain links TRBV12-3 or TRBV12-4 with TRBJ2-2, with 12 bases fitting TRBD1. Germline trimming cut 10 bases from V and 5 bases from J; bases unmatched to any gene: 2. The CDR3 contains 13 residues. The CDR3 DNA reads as TGTGCCACGGGACAGGGGGCGACCGGGGAGCTGTTTTTT. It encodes CATGQGATGELFF.

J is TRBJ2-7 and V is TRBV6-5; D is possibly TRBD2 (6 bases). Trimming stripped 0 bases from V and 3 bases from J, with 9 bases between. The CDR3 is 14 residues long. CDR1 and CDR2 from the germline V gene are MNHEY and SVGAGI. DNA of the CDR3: TGTGCCAGCAGTTACTCCCGGGGGAACTACGAGCAGTACTTC. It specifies CASSYSRGNYEQYF.

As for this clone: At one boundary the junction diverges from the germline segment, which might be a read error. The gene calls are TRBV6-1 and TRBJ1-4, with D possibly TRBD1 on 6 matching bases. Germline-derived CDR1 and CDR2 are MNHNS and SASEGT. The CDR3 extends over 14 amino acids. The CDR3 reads CASREGGLREKLFF. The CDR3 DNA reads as TGTGCCAGCAGGGAAGGGGGGCTCCGTGAAAAACTGTTTTTT.